This T cell receptor beta chain was identified during a study of blood T cell repertoires in COVID-19. Study context: Researchers got acute and convalescent COVID-19 samples from the United States, Italy and Spain. The analysed material was cDNA or gDNA that came from T cells, B-cell-depleted T cells, or PBMCs.

Original processing methods: Estimation of nucleated cell counts relied on the amplification of reference gene primers. Sequencing used immunoSEQ multiplex PCR; TCRdb keeps in-frame clones, though not all of them. For V, J and clone size, that table is used; D and trimming come from the DNA. This table has fewer than 500,000 clones, approximately 90% appearing once. Germline values: CDR1 LGHDT, CDR2 YNNKEL (reference sequence). The CDR3 length is 16 residues. V lost 0 bases, J lost 7 bases, and 15 bases lay in between. The chain carries TRBV3-1 (or the pseudogene TRBV3-2) and TRBJ2-2; possibly TRBD2 for D (6 bases). The specimen was peripheral blood. The origin of this receptor is a woman under 40 with active or convalescent COVID-19. CDR3 sequence (DNA): TGTGCCAGCAGCCAAGATGGAGGGAGTTTTATCGGGGAGCTGTTTTTT. Protein product: CASSQDGGSFIGELFF.